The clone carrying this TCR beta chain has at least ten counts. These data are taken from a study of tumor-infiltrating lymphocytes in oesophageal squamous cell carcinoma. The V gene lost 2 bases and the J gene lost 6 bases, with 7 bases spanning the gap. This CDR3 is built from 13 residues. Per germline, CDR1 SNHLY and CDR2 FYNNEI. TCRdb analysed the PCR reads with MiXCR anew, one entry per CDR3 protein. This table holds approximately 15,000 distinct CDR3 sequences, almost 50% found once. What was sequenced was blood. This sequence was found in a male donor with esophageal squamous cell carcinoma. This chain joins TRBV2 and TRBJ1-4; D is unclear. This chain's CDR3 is CASSEQLDEKLFF. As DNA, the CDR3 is TGTGCCAGCAGTGAACAGCTTGATGAAAAACTGTTTTTT. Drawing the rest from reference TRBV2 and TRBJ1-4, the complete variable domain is EPEVTQTPSHQVTQMGQEVILRCVPISNHLYFYWYRQILGQKVEFLVSFYNNEISEKSEIFDDQFSVERPDGSNFTLKIRSTKLEDSAMYFCASSEQLDEKLFFGSGTQLSVL.